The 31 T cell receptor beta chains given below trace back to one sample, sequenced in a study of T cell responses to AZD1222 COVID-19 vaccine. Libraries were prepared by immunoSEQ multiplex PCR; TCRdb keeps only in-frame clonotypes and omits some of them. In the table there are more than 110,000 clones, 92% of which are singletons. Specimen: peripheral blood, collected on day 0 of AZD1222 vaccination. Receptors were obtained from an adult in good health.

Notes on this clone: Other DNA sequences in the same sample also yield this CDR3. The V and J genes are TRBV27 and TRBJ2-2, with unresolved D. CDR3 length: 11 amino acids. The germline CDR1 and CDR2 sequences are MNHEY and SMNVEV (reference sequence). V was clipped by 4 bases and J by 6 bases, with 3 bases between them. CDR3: CASSSAGELFF. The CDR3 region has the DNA TGTGCCAGCAGTTCCGCCGGGGAGCTGTTTTTT.

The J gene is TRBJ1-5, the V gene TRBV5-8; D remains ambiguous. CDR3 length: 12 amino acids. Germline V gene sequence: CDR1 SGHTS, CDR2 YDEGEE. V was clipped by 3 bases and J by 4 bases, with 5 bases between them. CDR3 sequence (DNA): TGTGCCAGCAGCTACGGGAATCAGCCCCAGCATTTT. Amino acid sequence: CASSYGNQPQHF.

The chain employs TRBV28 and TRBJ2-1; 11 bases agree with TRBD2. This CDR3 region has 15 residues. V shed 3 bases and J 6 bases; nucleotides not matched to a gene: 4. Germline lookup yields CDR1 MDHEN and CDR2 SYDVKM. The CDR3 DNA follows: TGTGCCAGCAGTTTTCTAGCGGGAGGAGTCAATGAGCAGTTCTTC. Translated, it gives CASSFLAGGVNEQFF.

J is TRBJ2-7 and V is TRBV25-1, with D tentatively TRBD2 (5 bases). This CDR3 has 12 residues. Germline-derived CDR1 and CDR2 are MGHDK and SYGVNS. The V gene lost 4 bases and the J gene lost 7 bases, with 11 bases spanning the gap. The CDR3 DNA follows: TGTGCCAGCAGTGGGGGAGCCTGGGAGCAGTACTTC. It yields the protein CASSGGAWEQYF.

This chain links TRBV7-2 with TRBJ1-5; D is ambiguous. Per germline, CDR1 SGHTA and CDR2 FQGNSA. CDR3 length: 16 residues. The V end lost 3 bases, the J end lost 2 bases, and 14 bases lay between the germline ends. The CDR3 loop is CASSFVDLGRNQPQHF. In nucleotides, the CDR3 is TGTGCCAGCAGCTTTGTCGATTTGGGCCGCAATCAGCCCCAGCATTTT.

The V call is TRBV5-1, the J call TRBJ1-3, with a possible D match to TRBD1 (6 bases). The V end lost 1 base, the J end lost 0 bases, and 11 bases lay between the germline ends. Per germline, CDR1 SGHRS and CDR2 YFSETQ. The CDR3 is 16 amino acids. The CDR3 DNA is TGCGCCAGCAGCTTGACAGGGACCTTCTCTGGAAACACCATATATTTT. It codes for CASSLTGTFSGNTIYF.

The CDR3, as DNA: TGTGCCACCAGCCCCCGGGGGAACACTGAAGCTTTCTTT. It specifies CATSPRGNTEAFF. The rearrangement joins TRBV15 to TRBJ1-1; D gene uncertain. V gave up 5 bases and J gave up 1 base, with 8 bases separating them. The CDR3 is 13 residues long. The germline gives CDR1 LNHNV, CDR2 YYDKDF (reference sequence).

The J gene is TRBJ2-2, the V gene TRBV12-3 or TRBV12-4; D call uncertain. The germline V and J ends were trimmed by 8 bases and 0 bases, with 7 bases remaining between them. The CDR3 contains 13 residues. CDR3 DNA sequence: TGTGCCAGCCAAAGCTCGAACACCGGGGAGCTGTTTTTT. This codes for CASQSSNTGELFF.

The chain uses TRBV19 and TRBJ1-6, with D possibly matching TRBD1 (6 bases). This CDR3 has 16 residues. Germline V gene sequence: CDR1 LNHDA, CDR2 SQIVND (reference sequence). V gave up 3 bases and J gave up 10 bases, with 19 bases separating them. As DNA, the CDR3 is TGTGCCAGTAGTATGGCCGACAGGAATCCTAGGTCACCCCTCCACTTT. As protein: CASSMADRNPRSPLHF.

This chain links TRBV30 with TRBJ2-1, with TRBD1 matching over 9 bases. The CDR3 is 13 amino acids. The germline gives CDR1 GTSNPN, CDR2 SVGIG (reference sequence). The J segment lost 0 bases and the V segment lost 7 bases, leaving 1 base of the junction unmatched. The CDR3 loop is CALTGGSYNEQFF. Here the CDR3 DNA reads TGTGCCTTGACAGGGGGCTCCTACAATGAGCAGTTCTTC.

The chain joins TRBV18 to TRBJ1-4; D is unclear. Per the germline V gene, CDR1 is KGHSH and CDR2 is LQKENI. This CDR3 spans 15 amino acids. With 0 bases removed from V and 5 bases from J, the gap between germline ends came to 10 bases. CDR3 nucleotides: TGTGCCAGCTCACCACCGACGAAAAGGAATGAAAAACTGTTTTTT. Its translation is CASSPPTKRNEKLFF.

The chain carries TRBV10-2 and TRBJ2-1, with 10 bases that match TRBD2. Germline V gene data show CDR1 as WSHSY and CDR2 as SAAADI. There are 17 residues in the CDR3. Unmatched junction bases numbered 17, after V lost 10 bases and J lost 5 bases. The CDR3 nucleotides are TGCGCCACCCACCTCCCCAACAGGCTAGCGGGAGACAATGAGCAGTTCTTC. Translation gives CATHLPNRLAGDNEQFF.

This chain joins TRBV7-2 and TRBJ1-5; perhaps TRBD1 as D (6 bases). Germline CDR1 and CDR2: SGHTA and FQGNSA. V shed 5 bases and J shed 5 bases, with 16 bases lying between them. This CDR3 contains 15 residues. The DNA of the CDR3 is TGTGCCAGCAGCACCCGGGACATACGGGATCAGCCCCAGCATTTT. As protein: CASSTRDIRDQPQHF. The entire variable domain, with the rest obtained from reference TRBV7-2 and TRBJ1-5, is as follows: GAGVSQSPSNKVTEKGKDVELRCDPISGHTALYWYRQSLGQGLEFLIYFQGNSAPDKSGLPSDRFSAERTGGSVSTLTIQRTQQEDSAVYLCASSTRDIRDQPQHFGDGTRLSIL.

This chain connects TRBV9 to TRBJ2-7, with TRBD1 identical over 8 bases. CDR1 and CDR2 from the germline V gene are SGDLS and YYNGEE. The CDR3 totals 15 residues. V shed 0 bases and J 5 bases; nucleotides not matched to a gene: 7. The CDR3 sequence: CASSVGAGGAHEQYF. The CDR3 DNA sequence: TGTGCCAGCAGCGTAGGGGCAGGGGGCGCCCACGAGCAGTACTTC.

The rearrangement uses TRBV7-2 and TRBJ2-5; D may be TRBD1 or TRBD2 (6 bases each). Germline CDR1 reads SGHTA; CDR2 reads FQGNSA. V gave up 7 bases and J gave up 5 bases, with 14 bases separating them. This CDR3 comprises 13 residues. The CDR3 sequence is CASTGGFRETQYF. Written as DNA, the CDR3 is TGTGCCAGCACCGGGGGCTTCCGTGAGACCCAGTACTTC.

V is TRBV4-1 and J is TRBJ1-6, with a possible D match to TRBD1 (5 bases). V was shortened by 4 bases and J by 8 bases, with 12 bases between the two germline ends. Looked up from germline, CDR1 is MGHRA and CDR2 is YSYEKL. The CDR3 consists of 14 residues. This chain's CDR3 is CASSPWGSDSPLHF. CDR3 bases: TGCGCCAGCAGCCCTTGGGGCTCGGATTCACCCCTCCACTTT.

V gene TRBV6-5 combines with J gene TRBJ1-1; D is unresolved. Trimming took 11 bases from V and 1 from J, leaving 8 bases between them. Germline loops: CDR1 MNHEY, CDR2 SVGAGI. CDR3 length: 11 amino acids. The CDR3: CASRGNTEAFF. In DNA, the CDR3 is TGTGCCTCCAGAGGGAACACTGAAGCTTTCTTT.

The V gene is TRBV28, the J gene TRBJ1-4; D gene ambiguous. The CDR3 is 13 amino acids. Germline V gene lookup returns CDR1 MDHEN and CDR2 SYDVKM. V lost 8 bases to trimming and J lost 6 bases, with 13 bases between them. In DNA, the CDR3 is TGTGCCAGCGGGCCAAGGCCGCATGAAAAACTGTTTTTT. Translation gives CASGPRPHEKLFF.

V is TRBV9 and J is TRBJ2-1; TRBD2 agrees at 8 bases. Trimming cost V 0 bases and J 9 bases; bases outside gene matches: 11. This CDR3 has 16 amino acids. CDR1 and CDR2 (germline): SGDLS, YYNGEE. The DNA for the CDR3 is TGTGCCAGCAGCGTAGCTGGGTTAGCGGGAAGTATTGAGCAGTTCTTC. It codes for CASSVAGLAGSIEQFF.

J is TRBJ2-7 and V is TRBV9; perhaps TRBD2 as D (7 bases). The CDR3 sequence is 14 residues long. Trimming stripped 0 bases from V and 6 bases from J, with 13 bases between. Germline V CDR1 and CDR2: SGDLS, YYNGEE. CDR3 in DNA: TGTGCCAGCAGCGTAGGGAACAGGGAGGGCGAGCAGTACTTC. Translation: CASSVGNREGEQYF.

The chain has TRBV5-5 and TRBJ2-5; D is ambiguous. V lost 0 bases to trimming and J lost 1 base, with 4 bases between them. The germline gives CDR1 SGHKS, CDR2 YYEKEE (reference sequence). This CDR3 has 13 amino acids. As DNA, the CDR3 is TGTGCCAGCAGCTTGGTTAGCCAAGAGACCCAGTACTTC. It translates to CASSLVSQETQYF.

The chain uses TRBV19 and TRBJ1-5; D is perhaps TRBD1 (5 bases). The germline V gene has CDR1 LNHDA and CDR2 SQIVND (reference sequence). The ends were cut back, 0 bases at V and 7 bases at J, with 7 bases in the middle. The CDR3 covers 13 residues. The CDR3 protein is CASSIEGTQPQHF. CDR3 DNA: TGTGCCAGTAGTATAGAGGGGACCCAGCCCCAGCATTTT. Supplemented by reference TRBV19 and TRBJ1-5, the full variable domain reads DGGITQSPKYLFRKEGQNVTLSCEQNLNHDAMYWYRQDPGQGLRLIYYSQIVNDFQKGDIAEGYSVSREKKESFPLTVTSAQKNPTAFYLCASSIEGTQPQHFGDGTRLSIL.

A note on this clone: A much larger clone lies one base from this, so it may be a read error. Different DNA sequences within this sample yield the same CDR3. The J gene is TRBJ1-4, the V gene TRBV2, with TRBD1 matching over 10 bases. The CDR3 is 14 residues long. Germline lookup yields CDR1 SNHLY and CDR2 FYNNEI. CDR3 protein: CATYRDRGYEKLFF. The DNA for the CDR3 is TGCGCCACCTACCGGGACAGGGGATATGAAAAACTGTTTTTT.

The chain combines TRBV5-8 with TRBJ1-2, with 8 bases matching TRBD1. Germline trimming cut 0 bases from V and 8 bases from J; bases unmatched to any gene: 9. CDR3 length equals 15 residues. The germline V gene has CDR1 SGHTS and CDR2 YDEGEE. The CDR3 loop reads CASSLGQGAARGYTF. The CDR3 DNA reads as TGTGCCAGCAGCTTGGGTCAGGGGGCTGCGAGGGGCTACACCTTC.

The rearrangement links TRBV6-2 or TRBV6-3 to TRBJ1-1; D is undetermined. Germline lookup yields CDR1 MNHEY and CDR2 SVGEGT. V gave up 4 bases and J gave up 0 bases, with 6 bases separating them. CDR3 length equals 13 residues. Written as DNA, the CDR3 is TGTGCCAGCAGTTTCACAGTGAACACTGAAGCTTTCTTT. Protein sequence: CASSFTVNTEAFF.

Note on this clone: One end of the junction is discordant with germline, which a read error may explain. The CDR3 nucleotides read TGCGCCAGTAGTATCCCACGACAGGGGAACTATGGCTACACCTTC. The encoded protein is CASSIPRQGNYGYTF. The rearrangement links TRBV19 to TRBJ1-2; 8 bases agree with TRBD1. This CDR3 is 15 amino acids long. Germline CDR1 reads LNHDA; CDR2 reads SQIVND (reference sequence).

The CDR3 here is CASSLLAAGSYNEQFF. DNA of the CDR3: TGTGCCAGCAGCTTGTTAGCGGCGGGCTCCTACAATGAGCAGTTCTTC. The gene calls are TRBV11-2 and TRBJ2-1, with a possible D match to TRBD2 (6 bases). V was trimmed by 3 bases and J by 0 bases, leaving 12 bases between them. The germline V gene encodes CDR1 SGHAT and CDR2 FQNNGV. The CDR3 runs to 16 residues. Complete variable domain (other parts from reference TRBV11-2 and TRBJ2-1): EAGVAQSPRYKIIEKRQSVAFWCNPISGHATLYWYQQILGQGPKLLIQFQNNGVVDDSQLPKDRFSAERLKGVDSTLKIQPAKLEDSAVYLCASSLLAAGSYNEQFFGPGTRLTVL.

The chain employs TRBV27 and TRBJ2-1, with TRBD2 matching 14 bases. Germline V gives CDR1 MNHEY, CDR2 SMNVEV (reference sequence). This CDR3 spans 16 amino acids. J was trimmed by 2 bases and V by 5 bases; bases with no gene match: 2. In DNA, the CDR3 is TGTGCCAGCAGTGGGACTAGCGGGAGCCCCTACAATGAGCAGTTCTTC. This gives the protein CASSGTSGSPYNEQFF.

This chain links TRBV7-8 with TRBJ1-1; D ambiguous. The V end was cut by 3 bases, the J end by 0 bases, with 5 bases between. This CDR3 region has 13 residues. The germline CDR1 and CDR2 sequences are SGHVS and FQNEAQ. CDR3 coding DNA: TGTGCCAGCAGCTTTGAACTGAACACTGAAGCTTTCTTT. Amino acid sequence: CASSFELNTEAFF.

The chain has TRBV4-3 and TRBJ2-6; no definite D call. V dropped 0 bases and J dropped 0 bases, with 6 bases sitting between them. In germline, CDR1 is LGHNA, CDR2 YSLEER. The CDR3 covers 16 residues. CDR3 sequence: CASSQDLASGANVLTF. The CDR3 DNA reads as TGCGCCAGCAGCCAAGATTTAGCCTCTGGGGCCAACGTCCTGACTTTC.

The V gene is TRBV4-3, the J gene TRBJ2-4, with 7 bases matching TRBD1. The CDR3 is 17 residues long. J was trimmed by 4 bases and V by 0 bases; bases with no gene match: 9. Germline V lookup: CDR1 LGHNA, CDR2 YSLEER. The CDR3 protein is CASSQDPAGGVKNIQYF. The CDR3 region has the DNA TGCGCCAGCAGCCAAGACCCGGCAGGGGGTGTTAAAAACATTCAGTACTTC.